This T cell receptor beta chain was sequenced for a study of cytomegalovirus exposure and HLA in healthy donors. Whole-study findings and limits: The Asian-associated ancestry cluster reportedly had fewer N-insertions than the approximately 670-donor mean in a later analysis. In an earlier analysis, productive rearrangement rates for most beta V segments clustered near 87% or 30%.

Primers: 60 Vbeta forward and 13 Jbeta reverse. Here immunoSEQ multiplex PCR was the method, and the copy in TCRdb shows in-frame clones only, minus some. The sample has about 67,000 clones, and its top ten clones hold about 1.8%. About this clone: Its antigen is as yet unknown.

Germline V gene data show CDR1 as MGHRA and CDR2 as YSYEKL. There are 11 residues in the CDR3. Trimming removed 9 bases at V and 4 bases at J, with 7 bases between. Every donor was a healthy person donating bone marrow. Donors had nominal health at sampling but likely had unrecorded immune exposures. The chain employs TRBV4-1 and TRBJ1-5; tentative D call: TRBD1 (6 bases). Sequenced: PBMCs. The source of this sequence is a woman aged 25 to 39 in good health and CMV-seronegative. CDR3 coding DNA: TGCGCCAGGCAGGGGAATCAGCCCCAGCATTTT. This encodes CARQGNQPQHF.